The following is a TCR beta chain sequence with its context. Methods used by the authors: Reference gene primer amplification yielded estimated nucleated cell counts. Sequencing was performed with immunoSEQ multiplex PCR; in TCRdb, only in-frame clones are kept and a portion is missing. Clone size and V and J calls were adopted from that table, with D and trimming inferred from the DNA. The sample includes more than 80,000 clones, 88% of them seen just once. The sample is drawn from a study of blood T cell repertoires in COVID-19. About the study: Acute-phase and convalescent COVID-19 samples originated in the United States, Italy and Spain. The cDNA or gDNA used as material had been derived from T cells, B-cell-depleted T cells, or PBMCs.

The sequenced material came from peripheral blood. This receptor was identified in an elderly man with acute or convalescent COVID-19.

CDR3 sequence: CASSRTGRMQETQYF. In DNA, the CDR3 is TGTGCCAGCAGTCGCACAGGGCGAATGCAAGAGACCCAGTACTTC. This chain connects TRBV7-9 to TRBJ2-5; D is possibly TRBD1 (6 bases). Trimming shortened V by 6 bases and J by 2 bases, and 16 bases separated the two germline ends. The CDR3 spans 15 residues. Germline CDR1 reads SEHNR; CDR2 reads FQNEAQ (reference sequence).